This TCR beta chain was captured in a study of radiotherapy plus CTLA-4 blockade in lung cancer. Data came from immunoSEQ multiplex PCR; TCRdb stores just in-frame clones and leaves some out. The data hold about 85,000 clones, with more than 75% observed a single time. The V and J ends lost 6 bases and 2 bases, in that order; junction bases with no gene match: 10. This CDR3 contains 16 residues. CDR1 is LNHDA and CDR2 is SQIVND in the germline V gene (reference sequence). Material: peripheral blood, obtained from a patient treated with radiotherapy plus ipilimumab. The TCR originated in a human donor with non-small cell lung cancer who had a partial response to radiotherapy plus ipilimumab. The rearrangement joins TRBV19 to TRBJ2-3; 8 bases are a match to TRBD1. In DNA, the CDR3 is TGTGCCAGTAGCAAGAAGGCGGGACAGGACACAGATACGCAGTATTTT. As protein: CASSKKAGQDTDTQYF.